This TCR beta chain was obtained from a study of blood T cell repertoires in COVID-19. Turning to the study itself: Sample material is recorded as cDNA or gDNA derived from T cells, B-cell-depleted T cells, or PBMCs.

Methods used by the authors: Reference gene primers were amplified, and this amplification served to estimate nucleated cell counts. Method: immunoSEQ multiplex PCR; TCRdb's copy keeps in-frame clones and lacks some. The V and J calls and the clone size are those of that table, but D and trimming were determined from the DNA. This table holds about 190,000 clones, around 84% found once. From germline, CDR1 is GTSNPN and CDR2 SVGIG (reference sequence). This CDR3 region has 13 residues. V gave up 0 bases and J gave up 9 bases, with 12 bases separating them. V and J are TRBV30 and TRBJ2-4; weak D call: TRBD2 (5 bases). Source material: peripheral blood. The TCR sequence derives from a human donor in a cohort sampled during active COVID-19. The CDR3: CAWSVLSGGIQYF. In DNA form, the CDR3 reads TGTGCCTGGAGTGTACTAAGTGGAGGCATTCAGTACTTC.